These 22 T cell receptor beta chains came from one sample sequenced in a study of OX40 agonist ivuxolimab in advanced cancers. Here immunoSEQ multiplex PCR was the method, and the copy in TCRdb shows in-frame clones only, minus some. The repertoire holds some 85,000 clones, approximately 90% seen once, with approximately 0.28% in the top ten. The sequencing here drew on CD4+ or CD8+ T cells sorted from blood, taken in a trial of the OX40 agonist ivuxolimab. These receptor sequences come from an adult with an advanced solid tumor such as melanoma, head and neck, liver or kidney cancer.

DNA for the CDR3: TGTGCCAGTAGTATAGTAGCAGCGCATGAAAAACTGTTTTTT. It yields the protein CASSIVAAHEKLFF. The chain recombines TRBV19 with TRBJ1-4; no definite D call. The V end was cut by 1 base, the J end by 6 bases, with 9 bases between. Germline lookup yields CDR1 LNHDA and CDR2 SQIVND (reference sequence). The CDR3 spans 14 residues.

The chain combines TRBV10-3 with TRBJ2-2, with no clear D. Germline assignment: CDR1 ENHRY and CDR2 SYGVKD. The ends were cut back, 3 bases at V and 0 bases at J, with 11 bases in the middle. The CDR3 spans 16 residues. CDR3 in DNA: TGTGCCATCAGTGACCCGTTCACGGCGAACACCGGGGAGCTGTTTTTT. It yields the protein CAISDPFTANTGELFF.

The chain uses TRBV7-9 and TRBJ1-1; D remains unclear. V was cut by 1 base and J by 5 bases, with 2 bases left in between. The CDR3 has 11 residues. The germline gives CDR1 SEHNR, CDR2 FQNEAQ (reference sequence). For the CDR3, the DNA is TGTGCCAGCAGCTTAGAAACTGAAGCTTTCTTT. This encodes CASSLETEAFF.

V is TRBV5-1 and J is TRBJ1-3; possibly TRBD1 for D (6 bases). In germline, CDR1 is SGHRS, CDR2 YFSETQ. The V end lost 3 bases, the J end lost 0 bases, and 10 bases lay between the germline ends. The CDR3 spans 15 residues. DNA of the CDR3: TGCGCCAGCAGCTCCGGACAGACCTCTGGAAACACCATATATTTT. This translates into CASSSGQTSGNTIYF.

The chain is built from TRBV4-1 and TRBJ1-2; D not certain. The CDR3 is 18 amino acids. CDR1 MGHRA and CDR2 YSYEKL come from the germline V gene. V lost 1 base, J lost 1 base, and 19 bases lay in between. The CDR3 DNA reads TGCGCCAGCAGCCAAGCCCCTGTGGGCCAGGCCCTTAACTATGGCTACACCTTC. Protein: CASSQAPVGQALNYGYTF.

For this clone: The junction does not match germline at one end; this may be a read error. Here the CDR3 DNA reads TGTGCCAGCAGTTACTCAGGGACGGAAAACTTC. Its translation: CASSYSGTENF. The chain couples TRBV6-6 to TRBJ1-2; the D gene is possibly TRBD1 (5 bases). The germline V gene has CDR1 MNHNY and CDR2 SVGAGI (reference sequence). This CDR3 is 11 amino acids long.

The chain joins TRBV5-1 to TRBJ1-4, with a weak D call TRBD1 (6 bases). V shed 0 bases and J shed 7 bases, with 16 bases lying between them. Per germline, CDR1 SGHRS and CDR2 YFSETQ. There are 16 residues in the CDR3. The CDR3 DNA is TGCGCCAGCAGCTTGGGTCCGGGGGGCAAGAGTGAAAAACTGTTTTTT. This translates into CASSLGPGGKSEKLFF.

The CDR3 loop is CASRGGTGGTDTQYF. DNA for the CDR3: TGTGCCAGCAGGGGGGGGACAGGGGGAACAGATACGCAGTATTTT. The chain links TRBV6-5 to TRBJ2-3; TRBD1 agrees at 11 bases. Looked up from germline, CDR1 is MNHEY and CDR2 is SVGAGI. The CDR3 has 15 residues. V lost 6 bases to trimming and J lost 3 bases; unmatched junction nucleotides: 5.

The CDR3 DNA sequence: TGTGCCAGCAGTGAAGAATACAGGGGGAGGCATGGCTACACCTTC. Its translation: CASSEEYRGRHGYTF. V and J are TRBV6-1 and TRBJ1-2; 8 nucleotides align to TRBD1. Germline-derived CDR1 and CDR2 are MNHNS and SASEGT. This CDR3 is 15 amino acids long. J was trimmed by 6 bases and V by 1 base; bases with no gene match: 7.

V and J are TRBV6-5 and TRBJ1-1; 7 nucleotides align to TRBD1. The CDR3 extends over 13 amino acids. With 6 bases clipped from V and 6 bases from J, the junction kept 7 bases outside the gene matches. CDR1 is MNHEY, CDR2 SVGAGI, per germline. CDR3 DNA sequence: TGTGCCAGCAGGGAAGGACAGGCCGCTGAAGCTTTCTTT. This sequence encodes CASREGQAAEAFF.

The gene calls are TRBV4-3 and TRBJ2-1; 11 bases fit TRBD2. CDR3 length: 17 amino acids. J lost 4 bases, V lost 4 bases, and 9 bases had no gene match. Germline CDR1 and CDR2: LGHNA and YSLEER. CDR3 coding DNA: TGCGCCAGCAGCCGTAGATTGGCTAGCGGGGGGTACAATGAGCAGTTCTTC. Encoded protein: CASSRRLASGGYNEQFF.

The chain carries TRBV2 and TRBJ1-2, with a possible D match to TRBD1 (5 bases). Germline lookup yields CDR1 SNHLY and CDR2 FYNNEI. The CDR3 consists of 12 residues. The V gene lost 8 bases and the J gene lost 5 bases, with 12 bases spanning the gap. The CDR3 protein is CASWEGRYGYTF. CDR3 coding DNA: TGTGCCAGCTGGGAGGGGAGGTATGGCTACACCTTC.

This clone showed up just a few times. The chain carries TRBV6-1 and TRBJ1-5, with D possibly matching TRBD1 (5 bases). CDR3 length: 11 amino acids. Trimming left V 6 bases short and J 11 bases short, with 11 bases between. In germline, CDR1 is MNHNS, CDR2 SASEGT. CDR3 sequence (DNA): TGTGCCAGCAGGTTACAGGAGGCCCAGCATTTT. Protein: CASRLQEAQHF.

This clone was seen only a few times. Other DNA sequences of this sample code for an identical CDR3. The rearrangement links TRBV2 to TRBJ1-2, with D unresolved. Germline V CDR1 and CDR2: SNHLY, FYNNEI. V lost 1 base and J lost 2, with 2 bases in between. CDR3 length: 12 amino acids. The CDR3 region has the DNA TGTGCCAGCAGTGAAGGCAACTATGGCTACACCTTC. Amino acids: CASSEGNYGYTF.

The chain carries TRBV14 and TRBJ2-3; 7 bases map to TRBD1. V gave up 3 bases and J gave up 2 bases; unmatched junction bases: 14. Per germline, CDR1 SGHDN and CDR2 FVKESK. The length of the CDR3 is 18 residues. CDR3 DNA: TGTGCCAGCAGCCAGCGGAAAGGGGGCGTCCATCCCACAGATACGCAGTATTTT. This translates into CASSQRKGGVHPTDTQYF.

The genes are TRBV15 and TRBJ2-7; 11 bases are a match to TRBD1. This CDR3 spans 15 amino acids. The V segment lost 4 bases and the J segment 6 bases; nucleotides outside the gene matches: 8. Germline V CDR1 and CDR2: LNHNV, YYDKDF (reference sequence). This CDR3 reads CATSIAGTGGLEQYF. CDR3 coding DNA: TGTGCCACCAGCATTGCCGGGACAGGGGGTCTCGAGCAGTACTTC.

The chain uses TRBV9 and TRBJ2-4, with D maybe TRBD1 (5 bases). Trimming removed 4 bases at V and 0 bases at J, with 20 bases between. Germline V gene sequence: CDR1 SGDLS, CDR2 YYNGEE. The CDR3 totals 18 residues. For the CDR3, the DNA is TGTGCCAGCAGCCCCGAGACAGATGGAGCCGTAGCCAAAAACATTCAGTACTTC. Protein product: CASSPETDGAVAKNIQYF.

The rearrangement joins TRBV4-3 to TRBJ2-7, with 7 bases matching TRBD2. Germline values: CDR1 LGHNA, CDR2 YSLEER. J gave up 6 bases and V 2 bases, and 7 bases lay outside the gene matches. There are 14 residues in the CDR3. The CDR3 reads CASSQSPSGGEQYF. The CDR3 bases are TGCGCCAGCAGCCAAAGTCCCTCGGGGGGCGAGCAGTACTTC.

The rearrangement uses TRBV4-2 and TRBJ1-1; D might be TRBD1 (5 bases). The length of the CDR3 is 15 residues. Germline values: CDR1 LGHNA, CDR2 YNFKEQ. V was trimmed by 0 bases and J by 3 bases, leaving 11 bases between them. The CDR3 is CASSQEGTSHTEAFF. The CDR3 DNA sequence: TGTGCCAGCAGCCAAGAGGGGACCTCCCACACTGAAGCTTTCTTT.

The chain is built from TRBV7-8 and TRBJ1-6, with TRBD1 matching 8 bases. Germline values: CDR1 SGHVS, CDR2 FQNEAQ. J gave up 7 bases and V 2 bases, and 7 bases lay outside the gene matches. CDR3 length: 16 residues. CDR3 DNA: TGTGCCAGCAGCTTAATGAGGGACAGGAAGAATTCACCCCTCCACTTT. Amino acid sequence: CASSLMRDRKNSPLHF.

CDR3 residues: CASSLIVGWPGEQYF. DNA of the CDR3: TGTGCCAGCAGCTTGATAGTCGGCTGGCCGGGGGAGCAGTACTTC. The chain joins TRBV5-8 to TRBJ2-7; possibly TRBD2 for D (5 bases). The CDR3 spans 15 residues. From germline, CDR1 is SGHTS and CDR2 YDEGEE. V shed 1 base and J shed 7 bases, with 18 bases lying between them.

The CDR3 loop reads CASELKRGMNTEAFF. CDR3 DNA: TGTGCCAGCGAACTCAAAAGGGGCATGAACACTGAAGCTTTCTTT. This chain uses TRBV7-8 with TRBJ1-1; perhaps TRBD1 as D (5 bases). CDR3 length: 15 amino acids. V lost 8 bases to trimming and J lost 0 bases, with 16 bases between them. CDR1 SGHVS and CDR2 FQNEAQ come from the germline V gene.